Listed below are T cell receptor beta chains from one sample, sequenced in a study of T cell responses to AZD1222 COVID-19 vaccine. Profiled with immunoSEQ multiplex PCR; TCRdb holds only in-frame clones, not every one. The table records about 120,000 clones, 80% to 90% of them present only once. Specimen: peripheral blood, collected on day 0 of AZD1222 vaccination. These receptor sequences come from an adult in good health. The CDR3 runs from the conserved cysteine through the conserved F or W. The order of the fields is V gene, J gene, CDR3 protein.

>TRBV30|TRBJ1-2
CAWRLGVGGYTF
>TRBV7-9|TRBJ1-4
CASSLLNSETEKLFF
>TRBV3-1/TRBV3-2|TRBJ2-1
CASSRAAGGRRGNEQFF
>TRBV6-5|TRBJ1-2
CASSSREANYGYTF
>TRBV7-9|TRBJ1-6
CASSLSDLPGDNSPLHF
>TRBV29-1|TRBJ1-1
CSVRGTEAFF
>TRBV2|TRBJ1-2
CASSEITANYGYTF
>TRBV15|TRBJ2-7
CATSFSGIGGQYF
>TRBV7-9|TRBJ2-7
CASSSVNPYEQYF
>TRBV5-6|TRBJ2-4
CASRSAGLAKNIQYF
>TRBV5-1|TRBJ1-6
CASSLAGDSPLHF
>TRBV24-1|TRBJ2-3
CATSDPDRDTDTQYF
>TRBV2|TRBJ1-4
CASSPGHLSEKLFF
>TRBV12-3/TRBV12-4|TRBJ2-7
CASSGQGAEQYF
>TRBV28|TRBJ1-2
CASSPGGSNYGYTF
>TRBV15|TRBJ1-3
CATSRASAFSNSGNTIYF
>TRBV6-5|TRBJ1-2
CASSYTGQGYGYTF
>TRBV25-1|TRBJ2-5
CASSEPRVQETQYF
>TRBV5-6|TRBJ2-3
CASSLPSGQQYF
>TRBV27|TRBJ1-5
CASSLFPPRQANQPQHF
>TRBV5-1|TRBJ1-1
CASSWDGTEAFF
>TRBV3-1/TRBV3-2|TRBJ1-1
CASSPDYLTGSTVNTEAFF
>TRBV30|TRBJ2-3
CAWSVMIRAPFTDTQYF
>TRBV27|TRBJ2-1
CASSLSGGLAGDREQFF
>TRBV29-1|TRBJ1-2
CSVGLDGYTF
>TRBV2|TRBJ2-3
CASSGTVVVDTQYF
>TRBV11-2|TRBJ1-1
CASSSRDRNTEAFF
>TRBV28|TRBJ1-2
CASSSTGQKLYGYTF
>TRBV30|TRBJ1-2
CASRVYGYTF
>TRBV6-2/TRBV6-3|TRBJ1-6
CASSYKVSYNSPLHF
>TRBV3-1/TRBV3-2|TRBJ2-1
CASSQAGLLSSYNEQFF
>TRBV30|TRBJ1-5
CAWSPSWQLFNSNQPQHF
>TRBV27|TRBJ1-5
CASSPWGGGVEPQHF
>TRBV11-2|TRBJ2-5
CASSSLRGGQTQYF
>TRBV6-5|TRBJ1-4
CASSYEGATNEKLFF
>TRBV2|TRBJ2-5
CASKPTGGETQYF
>TRBV27|TRBJ1-1
CASRRSGNTEAFF
>TRBV28|TRBJ2-2
CASSIAGGELFF